This is a list of T cell receptor beta chains from one sample in a study of blood T cell repertoires in COVID-19. This table comes from immunoSEQ multiplex PCR, and its TCRdb copy is limited to in-frame clones, with some not included. The data contain fewer than 500,000 clones, 80% to 90% of them singletons. The sample was PBMCs or T cells enriched from blood (not recorded which). These TCRs come from a man aged 25 to 45 who had recovered from COVID-19. The CDR3 runs from the conserved cysteine through the conserved F or W. Fields, in order: J gene, V gene, CDR3 length, D gene, clone size, CDR3 protein, CDR3 DNA. D genes are given only for firm matches. Some rows have no size entry. The others give once, few or many, or a class for an expanded clone.

J gene: TRBJ2-7; V gene: TRBV12-1; CDR3 length: 14; D gene: NA; clone size: once; CDR3 protein: CASWPNRGPYEQYF; CDR3 DNA: TGTGCCAGCTGGCCGAACAGGGGTCCCTACGAGCAGTACTTC
J gene: TRBJ2-7; V gene: TRBV27; CDR3 length: 15; D gene: TRBD1; clone size: NA; CDR3 protein: CASSLQGTEFYEQYF; CDR3 DNA: TGTGCCAGCAGTTTACAAGGGACAGAGTTTTACGAGCAGTACTTC
J gene: TRBJ1-2; V gene: TRBV6-5; CDR3 length: 15; D gene: NA; clone size: NA; CDR3 protein: CASRTRDIANYGYTF; CDR3 DNA: TGTGCCAGCAGGACCCGGGACATCGCTAACTATGGCTACACCTTC
J gene: TRBJ1-1; V gene: TRBV19; CDR3 length: 12; D gene: NA; clone size: NA; CDR3 protein: CASNGGRAEAFF; CDR3 DNA: TGTGCCAGTAATGGAGGAAGGGCCGAAGCTTTCTTT
J gene: TRBJ1-1; V gene: TRBV30; CDR3 length: 12; D gene: NA; clone size: NA; CDR3 protein: CAWRGQNTEAFF; CDR3 DNA: TGTGCCTGGAGGGGACAGAACACTGAAGCTTTCTTT
J gene: TRBJ2-1; V gene: TRBV3-1/TRBV3-2; CDR3 length: 13; D gene: NA; clone size: NA; CDR3 protein: CASSPGLLSEQFF; CDR3 DNA: TGTGCCAGCAGCCCTGGACTGCTCTCGGAGCAGTTCTTC
J gene: TRBJ1-5; V gene: TRBV18; CDR3 length: 14; D gene: TRBD1; clone size: once; CDR3 protein: CASSLRQGYQPQHF; CDR3 DNA: TGTGCCAGCTCACTAAGACAGGGGTACCAGCCCCAGCATTTT
J gene: TRBJ2-7; V gene: TRBV2; CDR3 length: 14; D gene: NA; clone size: few; CDR3 protein: CASSPTESIYEQYF; CDR3 DNA: TGTGCCAGCAGCCCCACGGAGAGTATCTACGAGCAGTACTTC
J gene: TRBJ1-4; V gene: TRBV27; CDR3 length: 16; D gene: NA; clone size: NA; CDR3 protein: CASSLRGWSPNEKLFF; CDR3 DNA: TGTGCCAGCAGTTTACGGGGATGGTCACCTAATGAAAAACTGTTTTTT
J gene: TRBJ2-1; V gene: TRBV4-1; CDR3 length: 15; D gene: TRBD1; clone size: NA; CDR3 protein: CASSQNGQAYNEQFF; CDR3 DNA: TGCGCCAGCAGCCAAAACGGACAGGCCTACAATGAGCAGTTCTTC
J gene: TRBJ1-4; V gene: TRBV7-9; CDR3 length: 14; D gene: NA; clone size: once; CDR3 protein: CASSTRRTGEKLFF; CDR3 DNA: TGTGCCAGCAGCACTAGACGAACGGGTGAAAAACTGTTTTTT
J gene: TRBJ1-6; V gene: TRBV4-1; CDR3 length: 15; D gene: TRBD1; clone size: once; CDR3 protein: CASSEGQVLNSPLHF; CDR3 DNA: TGCGCCAGCAGCGAAGGACAGGTGCTTAATTCACCCCTCCACTTT
J gene: TRBJ2-3; V gene: TRBV12-5; CDR3 length: 14; D gene: NA; clone size: NA; CDR3 protein: CASGLPRVADTQYF; CDR3 DNA: TGTGCTAGTGGTTTGCCGAGGGTAGCAGATACGCAGTATTTT
J gene: TRBJ1-6; V gene: TRBV7-9; CDR3 length: 13; D gene: NA; clone size: NA; CDR3 protein: CASSQNYNSPLHF; CDR3 DNA: TGTGCCAGCAGCCAAAACTACAATTCACCCCTCCACTTT
J gene: TRBJ1-6; V gene: TRBV7-2; CDR3 length: 15; D gene: NA; clone size: few; CDR3 protein: CASSASREVRSPLHF; CDR3 DNA: TGTGCCAGCAGCGCCAGCCGGGAAGTGCGTTCACCCCTCCACTTT
J gene: TRBJ2-1; V gene: TRBV12-5; CDR3 length: 17; D gene: TRBD1; clone size: NA; CDR3 protein: CASGPTRGRGSYNEQFF; CDR3 DNA: TGTGCTAGTGGTCCGACCAGGGGGCGCGGCTCCTACAATGAGCAGTTCTTC
J gene: TRBJ1-1; V gene: TRBV12-5; CDR3 length: 13; D gene: NA; clone size: few; CDR3 protein: CASGLQGGTEAFF; CDR3 DNA: TGTGCTAGTGGTTTGCAAGGGGGCACTGAAGCTTTCTTT
J gene: TRBJ2-1; V gene: TRBV5-4; CDR3 length: 15; D gene: TRBD1; clone size: NA; CDR3 protein: CASRLAGTGYNEQFF; CDR3 DNA: TGTGCCAGCAGGTTGGCCGGGACAGGCTACAATGAGCAGTTCTTC
J gene: TRBJ1-1; V gene: TRBV7-8; CDR3 length: 16; D gene: NA; clone size: NA; CDR3 protein: CASSLKFGQGSTEAFF; CDR3 DNA: TGTGCCAGCAGCTTAAAATTCGGGCAAGGGAGCACTGAAGCTTTCTTT
J gene: TRBJ2-3; V gene: TRBV10-2; CDR3 length: 13; D gene: NA; clone size: NA; CDR3 protein: CASITRGPDTQYF; CDR3 DNA: TGCGCCAGCATAACGAGAGGGCCAGATACGCAGTATTTT
J gene: TRBJ1-4; V gene: TRBV27; CDR3 length: 15; D gene: NA; clone size: NA; CDR3 protein: CASRAPGGGNEKLFF; CDR3 DNA: TGTGCCAGCAGGGCCCCCGGGGGGGGTAATGAAAAACTGTTTTTT
J gene: TRBJ2-1; V gene: TRBV30; CDR3 length: 15; D gene: TRBD2; clone size: NA; CDR3 protein: CAWSVGLAGSNEQFF; CDR3 DNA: TGTGCCTGGAGTGTCGGGCTAGCGGGGTCTAATGAGCAGTTCTTC
J gene: TRBJ2-2; V gene: TRBV7-2; CDR3 length: 15; D gene: NA; clone size: NA; CDR3 protein: CASSLPGGRTGELFF; CDR3 DNA: TGTGCCAGCAGCTTACCCGGGGGACGGACCGGGGAGCTGTTTTTT
J gene: TRBJ2-1; V gene: TRBV11-3; CDR3 length: 16; D gene: NA; clone size: NA; CDR3 protein: CASSLVGDLVDNEQFF; CDR3 DNA: TGTGCCAGCAGCTTAGTTGGGGACTTGGTTGACAATGAGCAGTTCTTC
J gene: TRBJ2-7; V gene: TRBV5-1; CDR3 length: 19; D gene: TRBD1; clone size: NA; CDR3 protein: CASSFNRLDRGSVSYEQYF; CDR3 DNA: TGCGCCAGCAGCTTTAACCGTTTGGACAGGGGTAGTGTTAGCTACGAGCAGTACTTC
J gene: TRBJ1-2; V gene: TRBV3-1/TRBV3-2; CDR3 length: 14; D gene: NA; clone size: NA; CDR3 protein: CASSQGTFLYGYTF; CDR3 DNA: TGTGCCAGCAGCCAAGGGACTTTTTTATATGGCTACACCTTC
J gene: TRBJ2-2; V gene: TRBV7-2; CDR3 length: 15; D gene: TRBD1; clone size: NA; CDR3 protein: CASSWDSGGTGELFF; CDR3 DNA: TGTGCCAGCAGCTGGGACAGCGGAGGTACCGGGGAGCTGTTTTTT
J gene: TRBJ2-7; V gene: TRBV27; CDR3 length: 13; D gene: NA; clone size: NA; CDR3 protein: CASTRLQGGEQYF; CDR3 DNA: TGTGCCAGCACAAGGCTGCAAGGCGGCGAGCAGTACTTC
J gene: TRBJ1-3; V gene: TRBV7-9; CDR3 length: 15; D gene: NA; clone size: NA; CDR3 protein: CASSLRQGTGNTIYF; CDR3 DNA: TGTGCCAGCAGCTTAAGGCAGGGTACTGGAAACACCATATATTTT
J gene: TRBJ1-1; V gene: TRBV6-5; CDR3 length: 14; D gene: NA; clone size: NA; CDR3 protein: CASSQWQGSTEAFF; CDR3 DNA: TGTGCCAGCAGTCAATGGCAGGGTAGCACTGAAGCTTTCTTT
J gene: TRBJ1-1; V gene: TRBV9; CDR3 length: 14; D gene: NA; clone size: NA; CDR3 protein: CASSATGSQTEAFF; CDR3 DNA: TGTGCCAGCAGCGCCACAGGATCTCAGACTGAAGCTTTCTTT
J gene: TRBJ1-1; V gene: TRBV7-2; CDR3 length: 16; D gene: NA; clone size: NA; CDR3 protein: CASSLVPGGGRTEAFF; CDR3 DNA: TGTGCCAGCAGCTTAGTCCCTGGGGGGGGACGGACTGAAGCTTTCTTT
J gene: TRBJ1-2; V gene: TRBV5-1; CDR3 length: 17; D gene: TRBD1; clone size: NA; CDR3 protein: CASSLDGSGTGQMGYTF; CDR3 DNA: TGCGCCAGCAGCTTGGATGGCTCGGGGACAGGCCAGATGGGCTACACCTTC
J gene: TRBJ1-1; V gene: TRBV29-1; CDR3 length: 14; D gene: NA; clone size: NA; CDR3 protein: CSVSRSSASTEAFF; CDR3 DNA: TGCAGCGTGTCTCGGAGCTCGGCGAGCACTGAAGCTTTCTTT
J gene: TRBJ1-5; V gene: TRBV23-1; CDR3 length: 16; D gene: NA; clone size: NA; CDR3 protein: CASSQSRQGGTQPQHF; CDR3 DNA: TGCGCCAGCAGTCAATCCAGGCAGGGCGGCACTCAGCCCCAGCATTTT
J gene: TRBJ1-1; V gene: TRBV11-1; CDR3 length: 13; D gene: NA; clone size: NA; CDR3 protein: CASSLPQATEAFF; CDR3 DNA: TGTGCCAGCAGCCTGCCTCAAGCAACTGAAGCTTTCTTT
J gene: TRBJ1-4; V gene: TRBV12-3/TRBV12-4; CDR3 length: 13; D gene: TRBD1; clone size: NA; CDR3 protein: CASSRDRVEKLFF; CDR3 DNA: TGTGCCAGCAGCCGGGACAGGGTGGAAAAACTGTTTTTT